This TCR beta chain originates from a study of Ad26.COV2.S vaccination and SARS-CoV-2 variants. General observations from the study: CD8+ and CD4+ T cells specific for spike reportedly responded with substantial breadth after vaccination.

The table came from immunoSEQ multiplex PCR; TCRdb's copy has only in-frame clones and leaves some out. The table includes around 370,000 clones, 92% detected once. On this clone: Its antigen is not identified.

The trim removed 3 bases at V and 6 bases at J, leaving 13 bases unmatched. The CDR3 has 16 amino acids. Germline V CDR1 and CDR2: DFQATT, SNEGSKA (reference sequence). The sample consisted of peripheral blood, taken after recovery from COVID-19. This clonotype was sampled from a human donor who had recovered from COVID-19. This chain uses TRBV20-1 with TRBJ2-3, with 9 nucleotides matching TRBD2. For the CDR3, the DNA is TGCAGTGCTAGTGGGGTCGCGTCTAGCGGGGCTGATACGCAGTATTTT. It encodes CSASGVASSGADTQYF.